Listed below are T cell receptor beta chains from one sample, sequenced in a study of molecular identifiers for immune sequencing clone quantification. One entry per CDR3 protein, called by TCRdb with MiXCR from the PCR reads. The sample includes about 8,300 distinct CDR3 sequences, roughly 33% of them seen just once. Sequencing used naive CD8+ T cells from blood, with Jurkat cell RNA spiked in. The source of these receptors is a human donor in good health. Some libraries in this study had Jurkat cell RNA spiked in. Both conserved end residues are part of each CDR3. The order of the fields is CDR3 DNA, CDR3 protein, D gene, V gene, clone size, J gene. D genes are given only for firm matches. Not all rows give a size; the values are once, few, many and, for expanded clones, a class.

cdr3_nt: TGTGCCAGCACCGAGACAGGGAAGGATACGCAGTATTTT
cdr3_aa: CASTETGKDTQYF
d_call: TRBD1
v_call: TRBV5-6
clone_size: -
j_call: TRBJ2-3

cdr3_nt: TGTGCCAGCAGCTCTAGCGGGAGAGGGTACGAGCAGTACTTC
cdr3_aa: CASSSSGRGYEQYF
d_call: TRBD2
v_call: TRBV7-9
clone_size: -
j_call: TRBJ2-7

cdr3_nt: TGTGCCAGCAGTTTAGGGGACTATCCCACAGATACGCAGTATTTT
cdr3_aa: CASSLGDYPTDTQYF
d_call: TRBD2
v_call: TRBV28
clone_size: -
j_call: TRBJ2-3

cdr3_nt: TGTGCCAGCAGCTTAGTAGCCGGGACAGAGCAGTTCTTC
cdr3_aa: CASSLVAGTEQFF
d_call: -
v_call: TRBV11-2
clone_size: -
j_call: TRBJ2-1

cdr3_nt: TGTGCCAGCAGCCCGTGCAAGACCCTCTGCGAGCAGTACTTC
cdr3_aa: CASSPCKTLCEQYF
d_call: -
v_call: TRBV5-4
clone_size: medium-sized
j_call: TRBJ2-7

cdr3_nt: TGTGCCAGCAGCCCCAGACAGGGCCCAAATAGCAATCAGCCCCAGCATTTT
cdr3_aa: CASSPRQGPNSNQPQHF
d_call: TRBD1
v_call: TRBV7-6
clone_size: -
j_call: TRBJ1-5

cdr3_nt: TGTGCCAGCAGCCTAACGTACAATGAGCAGTTCTTC
cdr3_aa: CASSLTYNEQFF
d_call: -
v_call: TRBV7-8
clone_size: few
j_call: TRBJ2-1

cdr3_nt: TGCAGTGCTAGAGAAGCGTTGGTCCTATCCACCCAAGAGACCCAGTACTTC
cdr3_aa: CSAREALVLSTQETQYF
d_call: -
v_call: TRBV20-1
clone_size: few
j_call: TRBJ2-5

cdr3_nt: TGTGCCAGCAGCTCCAGGGGCAATACTAGGTTTGCCGAGCAGTACTTC
cdr3_aa: CASSSRGNTRFAEQYF
d_call: -
v_call: TRBV6-5
clone_size: -
j_call: TRBJ2-7

cdr3_nt: TGTGCCAGCAGTTTGGCCAGTCTCAACACTGAAGCTTTCTTT
cdr3_aa: CASSLASLNTEAFF
d_call: -
v_call: TRBV27
clone_size: -
j_call: TRBJ1-1

cdr3_nt: TGCGCCAGCAGCCCTGGGACTAGCGGAGAAAGCACAGATACGCAGTATTTT
cdr3_aa: CASSPGTSGESTDTQYF
d_call: TRBD2
v_call: TRBV4-3
clone_size: -
j_call: TRBJ2-3

cdr3_nt: TGTGCCACCAGTGGTCCCCGGGGCTCTGGGGCCAACGTCCTGACTTTC
cdr3_aa: CATSGPRGSGANVLTF
d_call: -
v_call: TRBV24-1
clone_size: -
j_call: TRBJ2-6

cdr3_nt: TGCGCCAGCAGCTTGGGCGGGAGACATTACACAGATACGCAGTATTTT
cdr3_aa: CASSLGGRHYTDTQYF
d_call: TRBD2
v_call: TRBV5-1
clone_size: -
j_call: TRBJ2-3

cdr3_nt: TGTGCCAGCAGCTTGGACCTCACAGATACGCAGTATTTT
cdr3_aa: CASSLDLTDTQYF
d_call: -
v_call: TRBV5-6
clone_size: -
j_call: TRBJ2-3

cdr3_nt: TGCAGTGGAGGGGGTCTCTACGAGCAGTACTTC
cdr3_aa: CSGGGLYEQYF
d_call: -
v_call: TRBV20-1
clone_size: -
j_call: TRBJ2-7

cdr3_nt: TGTGCCAGTAGTGTTCACGTTCAAGAGCCCCAGTACTTC
cdr3_aa: CASSVHVQEPQYF
d_call: -
v_call: TRBV19
clone_size: -
j_call: TRBJ2-5

cdr3_nt: TGTGCCAGCAGCCCAATCCTAGGGGCTGAAGCTTTCTTT
cdr3_aa: CASSPILGAEAFF
d_call: -
v_call: TRBV7-6
clone_size: -
j_call: TRBJ1-1

cdr3_nt: TGCAGTGCCACGGATGGACGGGCTAACACCGGGGAGCTGTTTTTT
cdr3_aa: CSATDGRANTGELFF
d_call: -
v_call: TRBV20-1
clone_size: -
j_call: TRBJ2-2

cdr3_nt: TGTGCCAGCATTGAGGGATCGATAAATGAAAAACTGTTTTTT
cdr3_aa: CASIEGSINEKLFF
d_call: -
v_call: TRBV7-9
clone_size: -
j_call: TRBJ1-4

cdr3_nt: TGCGGTGCTAGTACACTAGGTGTCATTCAGTACTTC
cdr3_aa: CGASTLGVIQYF
d_call: -
v_call: TRBV20-1
clone_size: -
j_call: TRBJ2-4

cdr3_nt: TGCGCCAGCAGCCAAGGACAGGGGCGGATTGATACGCAGTATTTT
cdr3_aa: CASSQGQGRIDTQYF
d_call: TRBD1
v_call: TRBV4-3
clone_size: few
j_call: TRBJ2-3

cdr3_nt: TGTGCCAGCAGTTCAGACAGGCTTGGCCAGCCCCAGCATTTT
cdr3_aa: CASSSDRLGQPQHF
d_call: -
v_call: TRBV28
clone_size: -
j_call: TRBJ1-5

cdr3_nt: TGTGCCAGCAGCCCTGGAGCGGGAGTTCAAGAGCAGTTCTTC
cdr3_aa: CASSPGAGVQEQFF
d_call: TRBD2
v_call: TRBV5-3
clone_size: -
j_call: TRBJ2-1

cdr3_nt: TGTGCCAGTACCCAGGGACTAGGCGAAGAGACCCAGTACTTC
cdr3_aa: CASTQGLGEETQYF
d_call: TRBD2
v_call: TRBV5-4
clone_size: -
j_call: TRBJ2-5

cdr3_nt: TGTGCCAGCAGTTACGTCCCACGGGGCGAGCAGTACTTC
cdr3_aa: CASSYVPRGEQYF
d_call: -
v_call: TRBV6-5
clone_size: -
j_call: TRBJ2-7

cdr3_nt: TGTGCCAGCAGCTTAGGTTTTTCGGACACTGAAGCTTTCTTT
cdr3_aa: CASSLGFSDTEAFF
d_call: -
v_call: TRBV7-6
clone_size: medium-sized
j_call: TRBJ1-1

cdr3_nt: TGTGCCAGCAGTTTATCAGGGACTAACCTTTACGAGCAGTACTTC
cdr3_aa: CASSLSGTNLYEQYF
d_call: TRBD2
v_call: TRBV27
clone_size: -
j_call: TRBJ2-7

cdr3_nt: TGCACCAGCAGCCCGATGGGGGGCCATCAGCCCCAGCATTTT
cdr3_aa: CTSSPMGGHQPQHF
d_call: -
v_call: TRBV10-2
clone_size: -
j_call: TRBJ1-5

cdr3_nt: TGTGCCAGCAGTGCTGACAGGAAGCCCTACAATGAGCAGTTCTTC
cdr3_aa: CASSADRKPYNEQFF
d_call: -
v_call: TRBV12-3/TRBV12-4
clone_size: few
j_call: TRBJ2-1

cdr3_nt: TGTGCCAGCAGTTTATACAAGAACGCCTACGAGCAGTACTTC
cdr3_aa: CASSLYKNAYEQYF
d_call: -
v_call: TRBV12-3/TRBV12-4
clone_size: -
j_call: TRBJ2-7

cdr3_nt: TGTGCCAGCTCACCGACCCGGGGACAGTCTTACAATGAGCAGTTCTTC
cdr3_aa: CASSPTRGQSYNEQFF
d_call: TRBD1
v_call: TRBV18
clone_size: few
j_call: TRBJ2-1

cdr3_nt: TGTGCCAGCAGTTTATTATGGACTAGCGACACAGATACGCAGTATTTT
cdr3_aa: CASSLLWTSDTDTQYF
d_call: TRBD2
v_call: TRBV12-3/TRBV12-4
clone_size: -
j_call: TRBJ2-3

cdr3_nt: TGTGCCAGCGGTCTTAGCGGGAGCTCCTACAAAGAGCAGATCTTC
cdr3_aa: CASGLSGSSYKEQIF
d_call: TRBD2
v_call: TRBV6-5
clone_size: -
j_call: TRBJ2-1

cdr3_nt: TGCGCCAGCAGCTCCGGGACTAACGAGCAGTACTTC
cdr3_aa: CASSSGTNEQYF
d_call: TRBD2
v_call: TRBV5-1
clone_size: few
j_call: TRBJ2-7

cdr3_nt: TGTGCCAGCAGCTTAGAGGGTGTCACTAATGAAAAACTGTTTTTT
cdr3_aa: CASSLEGVTNEKLFF
d_call: -
v_call: TRBV7-8
clone_size: -
j_call: TRBJ1-4

cdr3_nt: TGTGCCAGCAAAAAGGGACTGGAAGAGACCCAGTACTTC
cdr3_aa: CASKKGLEETQYF
d_call: -
v_call: TRBV12-3/TRBV12-4
clone_size: few
j_call: TRBJ2-5